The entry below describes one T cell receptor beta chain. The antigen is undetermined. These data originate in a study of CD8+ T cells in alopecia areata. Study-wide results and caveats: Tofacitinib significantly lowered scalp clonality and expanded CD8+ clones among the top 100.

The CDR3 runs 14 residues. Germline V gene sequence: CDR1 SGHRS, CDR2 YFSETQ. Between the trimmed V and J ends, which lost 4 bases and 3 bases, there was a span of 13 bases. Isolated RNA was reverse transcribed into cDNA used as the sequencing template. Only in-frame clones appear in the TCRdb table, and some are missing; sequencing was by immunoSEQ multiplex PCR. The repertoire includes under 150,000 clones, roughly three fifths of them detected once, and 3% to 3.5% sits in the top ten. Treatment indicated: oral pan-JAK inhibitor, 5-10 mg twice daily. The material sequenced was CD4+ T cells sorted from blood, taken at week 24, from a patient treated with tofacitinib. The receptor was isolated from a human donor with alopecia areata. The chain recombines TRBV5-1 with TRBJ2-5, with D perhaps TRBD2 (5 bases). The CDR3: CASSPGREKETQYF. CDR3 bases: TGCGCCAGCAGCCCCGGACGGGAAAAAGAGACCCAGTACTTC.